This T cell receptor beta chain is from a study of T cells in Graves' hyperthyroidism and ophthalmopathy. Study context: It was at initial diagnosis, before any treatment, that peripheral blood was collected. Study findings and constraints: Among clonotypes expanded in thyroid above 0.001, most were also found in blood. The model identified upcoming ophthalmopathy a median approximately six months ahead of onset.

Trimming cost V 4 bases and J 6 bases; bases outside gene matches: 16. This CDR3 is built from 17 residues. This clonotype has a count of ten or more. Its cognate antigen is unknown. RNA transcripts yielded amplified TCR beta CDR3 regions. The study used the HTBI primer set for a first-round RT-PCR of the TCR CDR3. TCRdb ran MiXCR on the multiplex PCR reads and lists one entry per CDR3 protein. The sample holds hundreds of thousands of distinct CDR3 sequences, around 15% seen once. The TCR comes from a woman between 25 and 40 years old with Graves' hyperthyroidism. The chain recombines TRBV12-3 or TRBV12-4 with TRBJ1-1, with 8 bases matching TRBD1. Sequencing was performed on blood. The CDR3 DNA reads as TGTGCCAGCAGTTCCCCTGCGATACAGGGGGTTGTCGCTGAAGCTTTCTTT. It is translated as CASSSPAIQGVVAEAFF.